A single sample gave rise to the 22 T cell receptor beta chains below, sequenced in a study of blood T cell repertoires in COVID-19. The data were produced by immunoSEQ multiplex PCR, yet TCRdb's version contains in-frame clones alone and is incomplete. The sample lists approximately 240,000 clones, 87% occurring once. Sequences were obtained from peripheral blood. The receptors stem from a young woman who had recovered from COVID-19.

The chain recombines TRBV3-1 (or the pseudogene TRBV3-2) with TRBJ2-7; no firm D call. The CDR3 has 13 amino acids. V lost 1 base to trimming and J lost 4 bases, with 8 bases between them. The germline gives CDR1 LGHDT, CDR2 YNNKEL (reference sequence). The CDR3 protein is CASSQGAGYEQYF. CDR3 nucleotide sequence: TGTGCCAGCAGCCAAGGGGCAGGTTACGAGCAGTACTTC.

The V and J genes are TRBV18 and TRBJ2-7; 7 bases fit TRBD1. This CDR3 comprises 15 residues. Germline CDR1 is KGHSH and CDR2 is LQKENI. Trimming took 6 bases from V and 0 from J; bases not matched to a gene: 8. The CDR3 loop reads CASSSTGDGSYEQYF. CDR3 DNA: TGTGCCAGCTCGTCCACAGGGGACGGCTCCTACGAGCAGTACTTC.

The CDR3 sequence: CASSLSGTGNQPQHF. DNA for the CDR3: TGTGCCAGCAGCTTATCCGGGACAGGTAATCAGCCCCAGCATTTT. The chain couples TRBV7-9 to TRBJ1-5; 8 nucleotides line up with TRBD1. Germline CDR1 reads SEHNR; CDR2 reads FQNEAQ (reference sequence). V dropped 2 bases and J dropped 4; count of bases not matched to a gene: 4. The CDR3 spans 15 residues.

The chain links TRBV9 to TRBJ2-7, with 9 bases matching TRBD1. The CDR3 consists of 16 residues. Germline CDR1 and CDR2: SGDLS and YYNGEE. Trimming took 2 bases from V and 4 from J; bases not matched to a gene: 10. The CDR3 sequence is CASSVTPGTGSYEQYF. Here the CDR3 DNA reads TGTGCCAGCAGCGTGACTCCCGGGACAGGGAGTTACGAGCAGTACTTC.

Worth noting for this clone: One junction end disagrees with the germline gene, perhaps due to a read error. This chain joins TRBV13 and TRBJ2-1; D possibly matches TRBD1 or TRBD2 (5 bases each). CDR3 size: 18 residues. Germline loops: CDR1 PRHDT, CDR2 FYEKMQ (reference sequence). As DNA, the CDR3 is TGTGCCAGCAGCGTAGGGACCAGGTCGGAAAACTCCTACAATGAGCAGTTCTTC. This codes for CASSVGTRSENSYNEQFF.

The table lists this clone with a few counts. The V gene is TRBV7-2, the J gene TRBJ1-1; D perhaps matches TRBD1 (5 bases). CDR1 and CDR2 from the germline V gene are SGHTA and FQGNSA. The germline V and J ends were trimmed by 3 bases and 1 base, with 9 bases remaining between them. The CDR3 is 14 residues long. The chain's CDR3 is CASSFTGGNTEAFF. In nucleotides, the CDR3 is TGTGCCAGCAGCTTTACCGGGGGGAACACTGAAGCTTTCTTT.

The genes are TRBV30 and TRBJ2-3, with TRBD2 as a possible D gene (6 bases). Trimming cost V 5 bases and J 0 bases, with 15 bases left between them. CDR3 size: 15 residues. CDR1 and CDR2 from the germline V gene are GTSNPN and SVGIG (reference sequence). CDR3 in DNA: TGTGCCTGGGGGGAGGCTGGGTTAAGCACAGATACGCAGTATTTT. Translation: CAWGEAGLSTDTQYF.

This chain connects TRBV4-1 to TRBJ1-1, with no clear D. The CDR3 is 12 amino acids. V lost 1 base, J lost 9 bases, and 9 bases lay in between. Germline V gives CDR1 MGHRA, CDR2 YSYEKL. The CDR3 loop reads CASSQGGSKAFF. The CDR3 coding sequence is TGCGCCAGCAGCCAAGGAGGGAGTAAAGCTTTCTTT.

The rearrangement uses TRBV7-2 and TRBJ2-7, with TRBD2 identical over 8 bases. Per the germline V gene, CDR1 is SGHTA and CDR2 is FQGNSA. This CDR3 comprises 16 residues. V shed 5 bases and J 0 bases; nucleotides not matched to a gene: 9. The CDR3 sequence: CASSPSAGGSSYEQYF. CDR3 bases: TGTGCCAGCAGCCCTTCGGCGGGAGGTTCCTCCTACGAGCAGTACTTC.

The chain employs TRBV6-1 and TRBJ2-3; D ambiguous. This CDR3 is built from 15 residues. CDR1 and CDR2 from the germline V gene are MNHNS and SASEGT. Deletions cut 6 bases from V and 3 bases from J, with 16 bases between. CDR3 sequence: CASSNPPVQTDTQYF. DNA of the CDR3: TGTGCCAGCAGCAACCCCCCCGTTCAGACAGATACGCAGTATTTT.

The chain combines TRBV5-1 with TRBJ1-6; 7 nucleotides match TRBD1. This CDR3 has 15 amino acids. The germline gives CDR1 SGHRS, CDR2 YFSETQ. V was clipped by 4 bases and J by 9 bases; unmatched bases: 10. CDR3 region: CASSLSAGGSSPLHF. CDR3 nucleotides: TGCGCCAGCAGCCTCTCTGCAGGGGGTAGTTCACCCCTCCACTTT. The full variable domain, completed using reference TRBV5-1 and TRBJ1-6, is KAGVTQTPRYLIKTRGQQVTLSCSPISGHRSVSWYQQTPGQGLQFLFEYFSETQRNKGNFPGRFSGRQFSNSRSEMNVSTLELGDSALYLCASSLSAGGSSPLHFGNGTRLTVT.

The chain is built from TRBV7-3 and TRBJ1-4; the match to TRBD1 covers 8 bases. The trim removed 2 bases at V and 5 bases at J, leaving 4 bases unmatched. CDR3 length: 15 amino acids. Germline loops: CDR1 SGHTA, CDR2 FQGTGA. The CDR3: CASSLYGQGNEKLFF. Written as DNA, the CDR3 is TGTGCCAGCAGCTTATATGGACAGGGAAATGAAAAACTGTTTTTT.

This chain links TRBV7-9 with TRBJ2-3; D might be TRBD1 (6 bases). Trimming cost V 2 bases and J 4 bases, with 13 bases left between them. The CDR3 sequence is 15 residues long. Germline assignment: CDR1 SEHNR and CDR2 FQNEAQ (reference sequence). CDR3 sequence reads: CASSLRGSLADTQYF. The CDR3 nucleotides are TGTGCCAGCAGCTTAAGGGGGTCGCTGGCAGATACGCAGTATTTT.

The chain uses TRBV15 and TRBJ2-3, with TRBD1 as a possible D gene (5 bases). This CDR3 has 14 residues. Germline-derived CDR1 and CDR2 are LNHNV and YYDKDF (reference sequence). Trimming left V 8 bases short and J 4 bases short, with 16 bases between. The CDR3 coding sequence is TGTGCCACCGATACAGGTGAAGGGGCAGATACGCAGTATTTT. Translated, it gives CATDTGEGADTQYF.

The J gene is TRBJ1-2, the V gene TRBV4-3; weak D call: TRBD1 (5 bases). Germline CDR1 LGHNA, CDR2 YSLEER. Trimming shortened V by 3 bases and J by 4 bases, and 12 bases separated the two germline ends. There are 14 residues in the CDR3. DNA for the CDR3: TGCGCCAGCAGCCATGGTGGGACTGCCTATGGCTACACCTTC. It yields the protein CASSHGGTAYGYTF.

This chain joins TRBV29-1 and TRBJ2-7; possibly TRBD2 for D (5 bases). V was cut by 5 bases and J by 0 bases, with 11 bases left in between. From germline, CDR1 is SQVTM and CDR2 ANQGSEA. CDR3 size: 13 residues. CDR3 protein: CSVFSGSSYEQYF. Written as DNA, the CDR3 is TGCAGCGTTTTCAGCGGATCCTCCTACGAGCAGTACTTC.

The V call is TRBV19, the J call TRBJ2-7, with 9 bases matching TRBD1. V lost 4 bases, J lost 0 bases, and 4 bases stayed unmatched. Per germline, CDR1 LNHDA and CDR2 SQIVND (reference sequence). This CDR3 contains 15 residues. This CDR3 is CASSKAGQGSYEQYF. The CDR3 coding sequence is TGTGCCAGTAGTAAGGCGGGACAGGGCTCCTACGAGCAGTACTTC.

This chain connects TRBV13 to TRBJ1-1, with TRBD1 identical over 12 bases. CDR1 PRHDT and CDR2 FYEKMQ come from the germline V gene (reference sequence). V was clipped by 5 bases and J by 5 bases; unmatched bases: 12. The CDR3 totals 17 residues. The CDR3 bases are TGTGCCAGCAGCCCGGGACAGGGGGCCGGCCCGGGGACTGAAGCTTTCTTT. This sequence encodes CASSPGQGAGPGTEAFF.

The rearrangement joins TRBV7-2 to TRBJ2-7; TRBD1 matches 11 bases. The J segment lost 5 bases and the V segment lost 6 bases, leaving 9 bases of the junction unmatched. CDR1 SGHTA and CDR2 FQGNSA come from the germline V gene. This CDR3 is built from 15 residues. CDR3 sequence (DNA): TGTGCCAGCAGACGACCCGGGACAGGGGGAAACGAGCAGTACTTC. It is translated as CASRRPGTGGNEQYF.

In its sample, this clone was seen a few times. The V call is TRBV29-1, the J call TRBJ2-7; 9 bases agree with TRBD2. Trimming took 4 bases from V and 4 from J; bases not matched to a gene: 2. Looked up from germline, CDR1 is SQVTM and CDR2 is ANQGSEA. The CDR3 has 12 amino acids. CDR3 in DNA: TGCAGCGTTGTGCTAGCGGGATACGAGCAGTACTTC. It is translated as CSVVLAGYEQYF.

J is TRBJ2-1 and V is TRBV20-1; D call uncertain. V lost 6 bases and J lost 7, with 10 bases in between. CDR3 size: 11 residues. Germline CDR1 DFQATT, CDR2 SNEGSKA (reference sequence). CDR3: CSAPEYNEQFF. The CDR3, as DNA: TGCAGTGCCCCCGAGTATAATGAGCAGTTCTTC.

In its sample, this clone was seen once. The V call is TRBV5-1, the J call TRBJ2-7, with D possibly matching TRBD2 (6 bases). CDR3 length: 15 residues. V was clipped by 5 bases and J by 1 base, with 16 bases between them. Germline V CDR1 and CDR2: SGHRS, YFSETQ. The CDR3 bases are TGCGCCAGCAGACTCACCGGGACTGCATCCTACGAGCAGTACTTC. Its protein product is CASRLTGTASYEQYF.